The rows below give T cell receptor beta chains drawn from one sample of a study of T cells in Graves' hyperthyroidism and ophthalmopathy. TCRdb analysed the multiplex PCR reads with MiXCR anew, one entry per CDR3 protein. The sample carries approximately 620,000 distinct CDR3 sequences, roughly 13% recorded once. The sequenced material came from blood. The receptors were sampled from a woman between 25 and 40 years old with Graves' hyperthyroidism that later progressed to Graves' ophthalmopathy. CDR3s leave out the opening cysteine and the closing phenylalanine or tryptophan. Fields, in order: V gene, J gene, CDR3 protein.

TRBV20-1	TRBJ2-4	SATGRAKNIQY
TRBV28	TRBJ2-5	ASRLLAGETQY
TRBV27	TRBJ2-3	ASSFSPGKTDTQY
TRBV6-2/TRBV6-3	TRBJ1-5	ASTPQGAVQPQH
TRBV11-2	TRBJ2-7	ASSLVRSSGYEQY
TRBV4-2	TRBJ1-2	ASSQDRQGPYGYT
TRBV14	TRBJ2-5	ASSQNRKETQY
TRBV12-3/TRBV12-4	TRBJ2-1	ASSRSGGGLLGFPNEQF
TRBV28	TRBJ1-3	ASMGVGNTIY
TRBV5-1	TRBJ1-6	ASSLEVNSPLH
TRBV5-1	TRBJ2-7	ASSFEFRSYEQY
TRBV12-3/TRBV12-4	TRBJ1-5	ASSFSGGNQPQH
TRBV6-1	TRBJ1-1	ASRGDGSGGWAF
TRBV2	TRBJ2-7	ASREGYEQY
TRBV20-1	TRBJ2-1	SARETAKSYNEQF
TRBV6-1	TRBJ1-2	ATDLGVGGGYGYT
TRBV12-3/TRBV12-4	TRBJ2-3	ASVLGQSRTDTQY
TRBV18	TRBJ2-1	ASSFGRDNEQF
TRBV12-3/TRBV12-4	TRBJ2-7	ASSNFGQASYEQY
TRBV29-1	TRBJ2-2	SVEVVARAPGELF
TRBV30	TRBJ2-7	AWSATGYEQY
TRBV19	TRBJ1-1	ASRIPNTEAF
TRBV12-3/TRBV12-4	TRBJ2-1	ASRPQEGGSNEQF
TRBV27	TRBJ2-1	ASSPSSGTSGSGEQF
TRBV6-1	TRBJ2-7	ASSAYYEQY
TRBV15	TRBJ2-1	ATSPRLAGYNEQF
TRBV28	TRBJ1-1	ATQPHMNTEAF
TRBV28	TRBJ2-3	ASSGLGTGEADTQY
TRBV2	TRBJ1-1	ASRPDREAEAF
TRBV4-3	TRBJ1-2	ASSLSSGTGYSHGYT